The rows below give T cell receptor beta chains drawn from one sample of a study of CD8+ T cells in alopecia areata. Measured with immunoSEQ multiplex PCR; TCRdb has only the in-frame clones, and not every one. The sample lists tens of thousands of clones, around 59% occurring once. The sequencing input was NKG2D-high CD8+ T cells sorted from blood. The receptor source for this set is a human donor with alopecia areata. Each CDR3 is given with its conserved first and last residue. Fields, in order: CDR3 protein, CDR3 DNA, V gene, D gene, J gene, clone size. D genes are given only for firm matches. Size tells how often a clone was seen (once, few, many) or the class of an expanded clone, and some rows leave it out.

CDR3 protein: CSVVSNTEAFF
CDR3 DNA: TGCAGCGTTGTCTCGAATACTGAAGCTTTCTTT
V gene: TRBV29-1
D gene: -
J gene: TRBJ1-1
clone size: -

CDR3 protein: CASSQDRGFHEQFF
CDR3 DNA: TGTGCCAGCAGCCAAGATCGCGGGTTCCATGAGCAGTTCTTC
V gene: TRBV14
D gene: -
J gene: TRBJ2-1
clone size: -

CDR3 protein: CASTGQGDEKLFF
CDR3 DNA: TGTGCCAGCACTGGGCAGGGGGACGAAAAACTGTTTTTT
V gene: TRBV9
D gene: TRBD1
J gene: TRBJ1-4
clone size: -

CDR3 protein: CATQMGHSSSYEQYF
CDR3 DNA: TGTGCCACCCAAATGGGACATTCGAGCTCCTACGAGCAGTACTTC
V gene: TRBV28
D gene: -
J gene: TRBJ2-7
clone size: medium-sized

CDR3 protein: CASSFGGNEQFF
CDR3 DNA: TGTGCCAGCAGCTTCGGGGGGAATGAGCAGTTCTTC
V gene: TRBV13
D gene: TRBD2
J gene: TRBJ2-1
clone size: -

CDR3 protein: CASSFPSDTQYF
CDR3 DNA: TGTGCCAGCAGCTTCCCCTCGGATACGCAGTATTTT
V gene: TRBV7-3
D gene: -
J gene: TRBJ2-3
clone size: -

CDR3 protein: CASSQEKTGNQPQHF
CDR3 DNA: TGCGCCAGCAGCCAAGAAAAAACAGGGAATCAGCCCCAGCATTTT
V gene: TRBV4-3
D gene: -
J gene: TRBJ1-5
clone size: -

CDR3 protein: CASSPPRLLAGIFTGELFF
CDR3 DNA: TGTGCCAGCAGCCCCCCGCGGCTACTAGCGGGGATATTCACCGGGGAGCTGTTTTTT
V gene: TRBV7-6
D gene: TRBD2
J gene: TRBJ2-2
clone size: -

CDR3 protein: CGVGGLWGSYEQYF
CDR3 DNA: TGCGGCGTGGGGGGGTTGTGGGGCTCCTACGAGCAGTACTTC
V gene: TRBV29-1
D gene: TRBD2
J gene: TRBJ2-7
clone size: -

CDR3 protein: CASTLTTGGREQYF
CDR3 DNA: TGTGCCAGCACCTTGACGACAGGGGGCCGGGAGCAGTACTTC
V gene: TRBV28
D gene: TRBD1
J gene: TRBJ2-7
clone size: few

CDR3 protein: CASQLSGEADTQYF
CDR3 DNA: TGTGCCAGCCAGCTTAGCGGGGAAGCGGATACGCAGTATTTT
V gene: TRBV27
D gene: TRBD2
J gene: TRBJ2-3
clone size: -

CDR3 protein: CASSEVETQYF
CDR3 DNA: TGTGCCAGCAGTGAAGTAGAGACCCAGTACTTC
V gene: TRBV2
D gene: -
J gene: TRBJ2-5
clone size: -

CDR3 protein: CASSNRDREADTQYF
CDR3 DNA: TGTGCCAGCAGCAACCGGGACAGGGAGGCAGATACGCAGTATTTT
V gene: TRBV7-6
D gene: TRBD1
J gene: TRBJ2-3
clone size: once

CDR3 protein: CASSSWTSGEYQETQYF
CDR3 DNA: TGTGCCAGCAGCTCCTGGACTAGCGGCGAGTACCAAGAGACCCAGTACTTC
V gene: TRBV13
D gene: TRBD2
J gene: TRBJ2-5
clone size: -

CDR3 protein: CASSLPGFQGYTF
CDR3 DNA: TGTGCCAGCAGTCTGCCAGGGTTTCAGGGCTACACCTTC
V gene: TRBV6-6
D gene: -
J gene: TRBJ1-2
clone size: -

CDR3 protein: CASSLGAQGYYEQYF
CDR3 DNA: TGCGCCAGCAGCTTGGGGGCGCAGGGGTACTACGAGCAGTACTTC
V gene: TRBV5-1
D gene: -
J gene: TRBJ2-7
clone size: once

CDR3 protein: CASSRQGYNEQFF
CDR3 DNA: TGTGCCAGTAGTCGACAGGGTTACAATGAGCAGTTCTTC
V gene: TRBV19
D gene: TRBD1
J gene: TRBJ2-1
clone size: -

CDR3 protein: CSVEREGEGYGYTF
CDR3 DNA: TGCAGCGTTGAACGTGAAGGGGAAGGGTATGGCTACACCTTC
V gene: TRBV29-1
D gene: -
J gene: TRBJ1-2
clone size: -

CDR3 protein: CARTSPRTGGVYGYTF
CDR3 DNA: TGTGCCAGGACCTCGCCTCGGACAGGGGGCGTCTATGGCTACACCTTC
V gene: TRBV2
D gene: TRBD1
J gene: TRBJ1-2
clone size: -

CDR3 protein: CASTRGGYSGTGENIQYF
CDR3 DNA: TGTGCCAGCACTCGGGGTGGATATTCCGGGACAGGGGAAAACATTCAGTACTTC
V gene: TRBV2
D gene: TRBD1
J gene: TRBJ2-4
clone size: -

CDR3 protein: CASSLDFRLVETQYF
CDR3 DNA: TGTGCCAGCAGCTTAGATTTCCGGCTAGTCGAGACCCAGTACTTC
V gene: TRBV7-9
D gene: -
J gene: TRBJ2-5
clone size: few

CDR3 protein: CASSSGVSSNQPQHF
CDR3 DNA: TGTGCCAGTAGTTCCGGCGTCTCAAGCAATCAGCCCCAGCATTTT
V gene: TRBV19
D gene: -
J gene: TRBJ1-5
clone size: few

CDR3 protein: CASIEGGQPQHF
CDR3 DNA: TGTGCCAGCATAGAGGGGGGTCAGCCCCAGCATTTT
V gene: TRBV21-1
D gene: -
J gene: TRBJ1-5
clone size: few

CDR3 protein: CASSRPKETQYF
CDR3 DNA: TGTGCCAGCAGCCGCCCAAAAGAGACCCAGTACTTC
V gene: TRBV7-9
D gene: -
J gene: TRBJ2-5
clone size: -

CDR3 protein: CASLDGGTTDTQYF
CDR3 DNA: TGTGCCAGCTTAGACGGGGGGACTACAGATACGCAGTATTTT
V gene: TRBV7-9
D gene: TRBD2
J gene: TRBJ2-3
clone size: few

CDR3 protein: CASSGSDTQYF
CDR3 DNA: TGTGCCAGCAGCGGTTCGGATACGCAGTATTTT
V gene: TRBV6-4
D gene: -
J gene: TRBJ2-3
clone size: -

CDR3 protein: CASSSDSATNEKLFF
CDR3 DNA: TGTGCCAGCAGCAGCGACAGTGCAACTAATGAAAAACTGTTTTTT
V gene: TRBV7-6
D gene: -
J gene: TRBJ1-4
clone size: -

CDR3 protein: CASSSRGWRSRDTQYF
CDR3 DNA: TGCGCCAGCAGCTCTAGGGGTTGGCGGAGTAGGGATACGCAGTATTTT
V gene: TRBV5-1
D gene: -
J gene: TRBJ2-3
clone size: -